Presented here are 3 T cell receptor beta chains from one specimen sequenced in a study of OX40 agonist ivuxolimab in advanced cancers. Sequencing used immunoSEQ multiplex PCR; TCRdb keeps in-frame clones, though not all of them. The top ten hold less than 0.8% of the sample, which has some 58,000 clones, around 88% seen once. Source: CD4+ or CD8+ T cells sorted from blood, taken in a trial of the OX40 agonist ivuxolimab. The receptors stem from an adult with an advanced solid tumor such as melanoma, head and neck, liver or kidney cancer.

V usage is TRBV4-2 and J usage is TRBJ2-7; 8 positions match TRBD2. Germline V gene sequence: CDR1 LGHNA, CDR2 YNFKEQ. J gave up 5 bases and V 4 bases, and 19 bases lay outside the gene matches. CDR3 length equals 18 residues. The CDR3 here is CASSPSMNREGLADEQYF. CDR3 bases: TGTGCCAGCAGCCCTTCTATGAATCGGGAGGGTCTCGCAGACGAGCAGTACTTC.

This sequence joins TRBV21-1 and TRBJ1-1; TRBD1 is the table's D call, not checked against the DNA. TRBV21-1 is tagged as a pseudogene. CDR3 length equals 15 residues. In DNA form, the CDR3 reads TGTGCCAGCAGCGCAGAACCGGGACAGAACACTGAAGCTTTCTTT. It codes for CASSAEPGQNTEAFF.

This clone turned up a few times. The rearrangement uses TRBV2 and TRBJ2-7, with TRBD1 as a possible D gene (5 bases). Germline lookup yields CDR1 SNHLY and CDR2 FYNNEI. This CDR3 contains 13 residues. V was pared by 6 bases and J by 1 base, with 10 bases between. The CDR3 sequence is CASSHDRSYEQYF. In DNA form, the CDR3 reads TGTGCCAGCAGCCACGACAGATCCTACGAGCAGTACTTC. The entire variable domain, with the rest obtained from reference TRBV2 and TRBJ2-7, is as follows: EPEVTQTPSHQVTQMGQEVILRCVPISNHLYFYWYRQILGQKVEFLVSFYNNEISEKSEIFDDQFSVERPDGSNFTLKIRSTKLEDSAMYFCASSHDRSYEQYFGPGTRLTVT.